The clone carrying this TCR beta chain was counted many times. Its antigen is unidentified. Profiles of TCR beta VDJ and CDR3 were generated from a genomic DNA template. TCRdb used MiXCR to reprocess the reads, holding one entry per CDR3 protein. The table shows about 140,000 distinct CDR3 sequences, with 40% to 45% occurring only once. The sample comes from a study of CD8+CD57+ T cells in acquired aplastic anemia. Study summary: Isolated CD4+ and CD8+ cells, once sorted, yielded DNA averaging roughly 3 ug. Sequencing produced an average of about 10 million reads per healthy donor for CD4+ cells.

Study outcomes and limitations: Found in both controls and patients were approximately 29 CD8+ CDR3 sequences. Patients were compared with controls for CD8+ Simpson's diversity, and no significant difference emerged.

The sample taken for sequencing was sorted CD4+, CD8+, or CD8+CD57+ T cells (not recorded which) from PBMCs. The source of this sequence is a human donor in good health, serving as a control.

The CDR3 DNA is TGTGCCAGCAGTGAGGGGACAGGCTATGGCTACACCTTC. Its protein product is CASSEGTGYGYTF. This chain links TRBV6-4 with TRBJ1-2, with 8 bases that match TRBD1. J gave up 4 bases and V 3 bases, and 1 base lay outside the gene matches. This CDR3 has 13 residues. The germline CDR1 and CDR2 sequences are MRHNA and SNTAGT.